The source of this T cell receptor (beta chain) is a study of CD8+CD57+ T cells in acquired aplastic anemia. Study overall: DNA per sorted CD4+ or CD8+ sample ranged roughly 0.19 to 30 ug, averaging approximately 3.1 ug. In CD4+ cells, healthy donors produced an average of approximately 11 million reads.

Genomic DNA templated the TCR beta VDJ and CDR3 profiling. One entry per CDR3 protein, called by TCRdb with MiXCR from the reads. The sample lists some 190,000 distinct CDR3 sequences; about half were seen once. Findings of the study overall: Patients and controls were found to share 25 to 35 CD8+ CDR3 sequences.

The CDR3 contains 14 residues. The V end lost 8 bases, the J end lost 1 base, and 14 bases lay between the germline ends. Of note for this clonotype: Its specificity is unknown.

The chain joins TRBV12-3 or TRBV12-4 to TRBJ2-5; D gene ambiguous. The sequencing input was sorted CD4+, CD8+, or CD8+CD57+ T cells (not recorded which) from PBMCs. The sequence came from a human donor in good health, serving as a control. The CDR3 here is CASSPRNSQETQYF. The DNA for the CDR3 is TGTGCCAGCTCACCACGAAACAGCCAAGAGACCCAGTACTTC.